Each of the 10 T cell receptor beta chains below was sequenced from the same sample in a study of shared clonotypes between healthy human individuals. Only in-frame clones appear in the TCRdb table, and some are missing; sequencing was by immunoSEQ multiplex PCR. The top ten hold approximately 1.1% of the sample, which has over a million clones, around 97% seen once. The specimen sequenced was naive CD4+ T cells sorted from blood. Specified subset: CD45RA+ positively selected. Every receptor here comes from a young man in good health.

The rearrangement links TRBV18 to TRBJ2-3; D uncertain. V gave up 0 bases and J gave up 6 bases, with 10 bases separating them. CDR3 length equals 14 residues. Per germline, CDR1 KGHSH and CDR2 LQKENI. CDR3 sequence (DNA): TGTGCCAGCTCACCACCGGGGTCCGGGGATACGCAGTATTTT. Amino acids: CASSPPGSGDTQYF.

The rearrangement uses TRBV4-3 and TRBJ2-7; D not certain. This CDR3 has 15 amino acids. V was trimmed by 3 bases and J by 3 bases, leaving 15 bases between them. Germline CDR1 LGHNA, CDR2 YSLEER. Written as DNA, the CDR3 is TGCGCCAGCAGCCAGGAACACGACCCTTTCTACGAGCAGTACTTC. This gives the protein CASSQEHDPFYEQYF.

This clone has a single count. The chain links TRBV7-9 to TRBJ2-1; the D is unclear. The germline gives CDR1 SEHNR, CDR2 FQNEAQ (reference sequence). This CDR3 is built from 11 residues. Trimming took 5 bases from V and 8 from J, leaving 7 bases between them. The CDR3 bases are TGTGCCAGCAGCCCAAGCGATGAGCAGTTCTTC. It codes for CASSPSDEQFF.

This chain joins TRBV9 and TRBJ2-5, with 7 nucleotides matching TRBD2. CDR3 size: 12 residues. CDR1 and CDR2 from the germline V gene are SGDLS and YYNGEE. Losses at the gene ends were 9 bases for V and 1 base for J; bases not matched to a gene: 3. This CDR3 is CAIREGQETQYF. The CDR3 DNA reads TGTGCCATAAGGGAGGGCCAAGAGACCCAGTACTTC.

The chain couples TRBV5-1 to TRBJ1-1; TRBD1 matches 7 bases. V lost 3 bases and J lost 4; bases outside the gene matches: 9. The germline V gene has CDR1 SGHRS and CDR2 YFSETQ. The CDR3 length is 15 residues. This CDR3 is CASSSRQGRGTEAFF. CDR3 coding DNA: TGCGCCAGCAGCTCCCGACAGGGACGGGGCACTGAAGCTTTCTTT.

V and J are TRBV28 and TRBJ2-2; D remains unclear. CDR1 is MDHEN and CDR2 is SYDVKM in the germline V gene. V lost 3 bases to trimming and J lost 0 bases, with 8 bases between them. The CDR3 has 15 residues. In DNA form, the CDR3 reads TGTGCCAGCAGTTTCCAACCTGCGAACACCGGGGAGCTGTTTTTT. Translated, it gives CASSFQPANTGELFF.

V usage is TRBV19 and J usage is TRBJ2-3; D is possibly TRBD1 (5 bases). The CDR3 is made up of 15 amino acids. Per the germline V gene, CDR1 is LNHDA and CDR2 is SQIVND (reference sequence). Trimming left V 7 bases short and J 2 bases short, with 16 bases between. The DNA of the CDR3 is TGTGCCAGTATCTTGACAGAAGGGCACACAGATACGCAGTATTTT. Its translation is CASILTEGHTDTQYF.

This clone showed up just once. The chain has TRBV5-1 and TRBJ2-2; D might be TRBD2 (6 bases). The CDR3 is made up of 16 amino acids. Trimming shortened V by 0 bases and J by 3 bases, and 12 bases separated the two germline ends. Per germline, CDR1 SGHRS and CDR2 YFSETQ. This CDR3 is CASSLDGGSDTGELFF. Here the CDR3 DNA reads TGCGCCAGCAGCTTGGATGGGGGGTCCGACACCGGGGAGCTGTTTTTT.

The chain carries TRBV29-1 and TRBJ2-1; perhaps TRBD1 as D (6 bases). Germline-derived CDR1 and CDR2 are SQVTM and ANQGSEA. Deletions cut 4 bases from V and 7 bases from J, with 17 bases between. The CDR3 extends over 14 amino acids. The CDR3 protein is CSVGGGRVFNEQFF. For the CDR3, the DNA is TGCAGCGTTGGAGGGGGACGGGTTTTTAATGAGCAGTTCTTC.

The chain joins TRBV6-9 to TRBJ1-2; D perhaps matches TRBD1 (6 bases). V was trimmed by 4 bases and J by 0 bases, leaving 18 bases between them. Germline loops: CDR1 MNHGY, CDR2 SVAAGI. The CDR3 totals 17 residues. The CDR3: CASSCNTGFWANYGYTF. CDR3 DNA sequence: TGTGCCAGCAGTTGTAACACAGGGTTTTGGGCTAACTATGGCTACACCTTC.